One and the same sample provided the 8 T cell receptor beta chains below, sequenced in a study of response to subunit inactivated influenza vaccine. One entry per CDR3 protein, called by TCRdb with MiXCR from the RT-PCR reads. The sample shows 650,000 to 800,000 distinct CDR3 sequences, approximately 15% of them seen only once. The sample here was PBMCs from blood, taken less than 15 days before vaccination. The receptor source for this set is a man aged 45-65 years who received an inactivated influenza vaccine.

This clonotype was picked up one time. This chain joins TRBV7-8 and TRBJ2-1; D may correspond to TRBD1 or TRBD2 (6 bases each). The CDR3 covers 13 residues. The V gene's germline CDR1 is SGHVS and CDR2 FQNEAQ. Trimming stripped 4 bases from V and 8 bases from J, with 12 bases between. This chain's CDR3 is CASSWAGGDEQFF. The CDR3 DNA sequence: TGTGCCAGCAGCTGGGCCGGGGGCGATGAGCAGTTCTTC.

This clonotype was seen more than once but under ten times. The chain is built from TRBV7-3 and TRBJ1-1; 7 nucleotides line up with TRBD1. Germline V gives CDR1 SGHTA, CDR2 FQGTGA. The trim removed 5 bases at V and 0 bases at J, leaving 6 bases unmatched. This CDR3 is 15 amino acids long. For the CDR3, the DNA is TGTGCCAGCAGCCCAGGGGGGGCTATGAACACTGAAGCTTTCTTT. Protein sequence: CASSPGGAMNTEAFF.

This chain connects TRBV2 to TRBJ1-2; no clear D gene. CDR1 is SNHLY and CDR2 is FYNNEI in the germline V gene. The CDR3 runs 14 residues. The germline V and J ends were trimmed by 7 bases and 6 bases, with 18 bases remaining between them. As DNA, the CDR3 is TGTGCCAGCAATGGGGTTCGCAGATCGGATGGCTACACCTTC. It yields the protein CASNGVRRSDGYTF.

This clonotype was seen only a few times. The rearrangement links TRBV29-1 to TRBJ2-2, with 13 bases lining up with TRBD2. Trimming cost V 7 bases and J 4 bases; bases outside gene matches: 3. This CDR3 has 14 residues. Germline V CDR1 and CDR2: SQVTM, ANQGSEA. The CDR3 reads CSGRLAGGTGELFF. CDR3 DNA: TGCAGCGGGAGACTAGCGGGAGGCACCGGGGAGCTGTTTTTT.

The gene calls are TRBV7-8 and TRBJ2-5, with 12 bases lining up with TRBD2. V was pared by 2 bases and J by 2 bases, with 6 bases of the junction left unmatched. The CDR3 contains 17 residues. CDR1 SGHVS and CDR2 FQNEAQ come from the germline V gene. The CDR3 is CASSLSPLAGGQETQYF. DNA for the CDR3: TGTGCCAGCAGCTTAAGCCCCCTAGCGGGGGGGCAAGAGACCCAGTACTTC.

The chain links TRBV13 to TRBJ2-1, with TRBD1 identical over 9 bases. The CDR3 is 15 residues long. Trimming cost V 7 bases and J 5 bases; bases outside gene matches: 9. Germline assignment: CDR1 PRHDT and CDR2 FYEKMQ (reference sequence). The CDR3 here is CASKYRDRDDNEQFF. CDR3 in DNA: TGTGCCAGCAAGTACCGGGACAGGGATGACAATGAGCAGTTCTTC.

The table lists this clonotype with many counts. V gene TRBV27 combines with J gene TRBJ2-1, with 13 bases aligning to TRBD2. There are 16 residues in the CDR3. Germline V gene data show CDR1 as MNHEY and CDR2 as SMNVEV (reference sequence). The junction had 4 bases not matched to a gene; V was cut back by 6 bases and J by 2 bases. The CDR3 DNA reads as TGTGCCAGCAGACTAGGGACTAGCGGGGCCTACAATGAGCAGTTCTTC. Residues: CASRLGTSGAYNEQFF.

There are a few counts of this clonotype. The V and J genes are TRBV14 and TRBJ2-3; the match to TRBD1 covers 8 bases. V was pared by 10 bases and J by 2 bases, with 14 bases of the junction left unmatched. The germline CDR1 and CDR2 sequences are SGHDN and FVKESK. This CDR3 contains 16 residues. The CDR3 DNA sequence: TGTGCCACCAAGGAAACAGGGGGAGCCTTCACAGATACGCAGTATTTT. This sequence encodes CATKETGGAFTDTQYF.